Listed below are T cell receptor beta chains from one sample, sequenced in a study of CD8+ T cells in alopecia areata. Assay used: immunoSEQ multiplex PCR; TCRdb lists only in-frame clones, some missing. The sample holds roughly 210,000 clones, less than 50% seen once. The sequenced sample was CD4+ T cells sorted from blood, obtained at approximately week 36, from a patient treated with tofacitinib. The receptors were gathered from a human donor with alopecia areata. Both conserved end residues are part of each CDR3. A D gene is named only where the DNA matches it firmly. Where a row states a size, it is once, few, many or the class of an expanded clone; other rows omit it.

TRBV29-1	NA	15	TRBJ1-1	NA	TGCAGCTCCAGGAGGACCGTTGGGGCGAACACTGAAGCTTTCTTT	CSSRRTVGANTEAFF
TRBV7-2	NA	12	TRBJ2-5	NA	TGTGCCAGCAGCTTGACAGAAGAGACCCAGTACTTC	CASSLTEETQYF
TRBV7-2	NA	12	TRBJ2-2	NA	TGTGCCAGCAGCTCTCATACCGGGGAGCTGTTTTTT	CASSSHTGELFF
TRBV4-2	NA	14	TRBJ2-3	NA	TGTGCCAGCAGCCAAGATGGAATATCAGATACGCAGTATTTT	CASSQDGISDTQYF
TRBV10-3	NA	14	TRBJ2-3	few	TGTGCCATCAGTGAGGGGGGCGTAACAGATACGCAGTATTTT	CAISEGGVTDTQYF
TRBV29-1	TRBD2	14	TRBJ2-3	NA	TGCAGCGTTGTGGGCGGGAGACGCACAGATACGCAGTATTTT	CSVVGGRRTDTQYF
TRBV30	NA	17	TRBJ2-6	few	TGTGCCTGGAGTATGGACAGTGGAAGGTCTGGGGCCAACGTCCTGACTTTC	CAWSMDSGRSGANVLTF
TRBV2	NA	13	TRBJ1-5	few	TGTGCCAGCAGTCTTGATAGCAATCAGCCCCAGCATTTT	CASSLDSNQPQHF
TRBV19	TRBD2	15	TRBJ2-5	once	TGTGCCACCAGGCGGTTAGCGGGATCCCAAGAGACCCAGTACTTC	CATRRLAGSQETQYF
TRBV30	NA	15	TRBJ2-4	few	TGTGCCTGGAGTCCGGGGGTGGGACAGAAAAACATTCAGTACTTC	CAWSPGVGQKNIQYF
TRBV14	NA	15	TRBJ2-6	NA	TGTGCCAGCAGTAACAGGCGCTCTGGGGCCAACGTCCTGACTTTC	CASSNRRSGANVLTF
TRBV30	NA	13	TRBJ2-7	NA	TGTGCCTGGAGTGTACTCCAGACGGGACACTTGGACTTC	CAWSVLQTGHLDF
TRBV4-3	TRBD2	17	TRBJ2-5	NA	TGCGCCAGCAGCCTCAGCGGTGGGCGGGAGGAGGGGGAGACCCAGTACTTC	CASSLSGGREEGETQYF
TRBV19	NA	14	TRBJ2-1	few	TGTGCCAGTAGTTCCTCGGGAGGGGGCTTTGAGCAGTTCTTC	CASSSSGGGFEQFF
TRBV19	NA	14	TRBJ2-5	few	TGTGCCAGTAGTATGGAGGACAGAAAAGAGACCCAGTACTTC	CASSMEDRKETQYF
TRBV11-2	TRBD2	16	TRBJ2-5	NA	TGTGCCAGCAGCTTAGGCGCACTAGCGGCCCAAGAGACCCAGTACTTC	CASSLGALAAQETQYF
TRBV2	NA	14	TRBJ2-7	few	TGTGCCAGCAGCCCCCCGGGAGGGGGCAACGAGCAGTACTTC	CASSPPGGGNEQYF
TRBV18	NA	13	TRBJ1-5	NA	TGTGCCAGCTCAGGAGACCGGGGGCAGCCCCAGCATTTT	CASSGDRGQPQHF